The 24 T cell receptor beta chains below come from one sample, sequenced in a study of human T cells and chemical hapten exposure. Noted time point: patch test 2, 6 weeks after DPC sensitization. As to treatment: therapeutic diphenylcyclopropenone sensitization with weekly scalp DPC. MiXCR, applied by TCRdb to the RACE reads, yields one record per CDR3 protein. The profile shows roughly 380,000 distinct CDR3 sequences, about 6.3% of them singletons. The specimen comprised whole blood, sampled in connection with sensitization to the hapten diphenylcyclopropenone (DPC). These receptor sequences come from a woman aged 18-29 years with alopecia areata. Some clones in this sample may be carry-over from other donors' samples.

This clonotype occurred once. The chain joins TRBV13 to TRBJ1-3; maybe TRBD1 (5 bases). Germline-derived CDR1 and CDR2 are PRHDT and FYEKMQ (reference sequence). Trimming took off 3 bases at V and 4 bases at J, with 10 bases between the two ends. The CDR3 has 14 amino acids. CDR3 in DNA: TGTGCCAGCAGCTTCGGCGACAGAGGAAACACCATATATTTT. Translated: CASSFGDRGNTIYF.

Only one count was recorded for this clonotype. The J gene is TRBJ1-1, the V gene TRBV20-1, with 8 bases fitting TRBD1. V was pared by 7 bases and J by 1 base, with 5 bases of the junction left unmatched. CDR3 length: 13 residues. Per the germline V gene, CDR1 is DFQATT and CDR2 is SNEGSKA (reference sequence). The CDR3 protein is CSGDRNRNTEAFF. The CDR3 DNA follows: TGCAGTGGGGACAGGAACAGGAACACTGAAGCTTTCTTT.

V gene TRBV20-1 combines with J gene TRBJ2-7, with D possibly being TRBD1 (5 bases). CDR3 size: 13 residues. V was clipped by 5 bases and J by 0 bases, with 11 bases between them. The germline V gene has CDR1 DFQATT and CDR2 SNEGSKA (reference sequence). CDR3: CSAPQGSSYEQYF. The DNA for the CDR3 is TGCAGTGCTCCGCAGGGTAGCTCCTACGAGCAGTACTTC.

The genes are TRBV27 and TRBJ1-2, with D possibly being TRBD1 (6 bases). This CDR3 comprises 13 residues. Trimming removed 4 bases at V and 5 bases at J, with 11 bases between. CDR1 is MNHEY and CDR2 is SMNVEV in the germline V gene (reference sequence). This CDR3 is CASSSDSVYGYTF. CDR3 nucleotides: TGTGCCAGCAGTTCGGACAGTGTATATGGCTACACCTTC.

This clonotype came up a few times. The chain recombines TRBV5-1 with TRBJ2-6; 9 nucleotides match TRBD1. The germline CDR1 and CDR2 sequences are SGHRS and YFSETQ. The V gene end was trimmed by 4 bases and the J gene end by 0 bases; junction bases not matched to a gene: 8. This CDR3 has 18 residues. The CDR3: CASSRLQGALSGANVLTF. CDR3 DNA sequence: TGCGCCAGCAGCCGACTACAGGGGGCTCTCTCTGGGGCCAACGTCCTGACTTTC.

This clonotype was detected ten times or more. The genes are TRBV4-2 and TRBJ2-7, with 7 nucleotides matching TRBD1. The CDR3 loop spans 14 amino acids. With V trimmed by 1 base and J by 0 bases, 0 bases remained unmatched. CDR1 is LGHNA and CDR2 is YNFKEQ in the germline V gene. The CDR3 spells CASSQGQGSYEQYF. The CDR3 nucleotides read TGTGCCAGCAGCCAAGGACAGGGCTCCTACGAGCAGTACTTC.

This clonotype appeared many times. The chain has TRBV11-2 and TRBJ2-3, with D unclear. CDR1 and CDR2 (germline): SGHAT, FQNNGV. This CDR3 comprises 13 residues. Trimming removed 6 bases at V and 4 bases at J, with 11 bases between. The CDR3 DNA reads as TGTGCCAGCAGTTTCTTACGACCAGATACGCAGTATTTT. Amino acid sequence: CASSFLRPDTQYF.

This clonotype has only a few counts. This sequence joins TRBV29-1 and TRBJ2-1; D uncertain. CDR3 length: 11 amino acids. With 5 bases removed from V and 5 bases from J, the gap between germline ends came to 7 bases. Germline assignment: CDR1 SQVTM and CDR2 ANQGSEA. In DNA form, the CDR3 reads TGCAGCGTTCCTTCAGACAATGAGCAGTTCTTC. Translating it yields CSVPSDNEQFF.

This clonotype was seen at least ten times. The chain uses TRBV7-8 and TRBJ1-1; D is possibly TRBD1 (6 bases). Deletions cut 7 bases from V and 1 base from J, with 10 bases between. The CDR3 loop spans 13 amino acids. Germline-derived CDR1 and CDR2 are SGHVS and FQNEAQ. CDR3 residues: CASTGQQNTEAFF. CDR3 DNA sequence: TGTGCCAGCACAGGACAGCAGAACACTGAAGCTTTCTTT.

A word on this clonotype: This clone may be a read error of a much larger clone one base away. The CDR3 loop is CASCWGINQPQHF. The CDR3 DNA is TGTGCCAGCTGTTGGGGAATCAATCAGCCCCAGCATTTT. The rearrangement uses TRBV12-3 or TRBV12-4 and TRBJ1-5, with D unresolved. Trimming pared 8 bases from V and 3 bases from J, leaving 11 bases between. The CDR3 consists of 13 residues.

This clonotype was found a few times. This rearrangement joins TRBV12-3 or TRBV12-4 to TRBJ1-4; 9 bases are shared with TRBD1. V gave up 5 bases and J gave up 5 bases; unmatched junction bases: 9. The CDR3 contains 16 residues. The CDR3 is CASSHRPGQGNEKLFF. The CDR3 DNA reads TGTGCCAGCAGTCATCGACCGGGACAGGGCAATGAAAAACTGTTTTTT.

The chain couples TRBV10-3 to TRBJ2-3; tentatively, D is TRBD1 (6 bases). In germline, CDR1 is ENHRY, CDR2 SYGVKD. There are 17 residues in the CDR3. V lost 3 bases and J lost 4, with 20 bases in between. The CDR3 DNA follows: TGTGCCATCAGTGACAGGGGAATCCAAAGCCAGCCAGATACGCAGTATTTT. As protein: CAISDRGIQSQPDTQYF.

This clonotype was recorded a few times. The rearrangement links TRBV4-2 to TRBJ2-7; D may match TRBD1 or TRBD2 (7 bases each). There are 15 residues in the CDR3. V shed 4 bases and J shed 3 bases, with 16 bases lying between them. Germline CDR1 is LGHNA and CDR2 is YNFKEQ. The CDR3 protein is CASSLEAGQIYEQYF. In DNA, the CDR3 is TGTGCCAGCAGCCTGGAAGCGGGACAGATCTACGAGCAGTACTTC.

This clonotype came up a few times. The chain is built from TRBV7-8 and TRBJ2-1; 9 positions agree with TRBD1. Unmatched junction bases numbered 2, after V lost 6 bases and J lost 5 bases. In germline, CDR1 is SGHVS, CDR2 FQNEAQ. This CDR3 comprises 13 residues. The DNA for the CDR3 is TGTGCCAGCAGGCGACAGGGGGACAATGAGCAGTTCTTC. Protein product: CASRRQGDNEQFF.

The V gene is TRBV13, the J gene TRBJ1-1, with D possibly being TRBD1 (6 bases). Deletions cut 4 bases from V and 4 bases from J, with 13 bases between. CDR1 and CDR2 (germline): PRHDT, FYEKMQ (reference sequence). The CDR3 runs 14 residues. CDR3 residues: CASSSTGFSTEAFF. As DNA, the CDR3 is TGTGCCAGCAGCTCGACAGGATTCAGCACTGAAGCTTTCTTT.

The sample holds many counts of this clonotype. The chain has TRBV6-6 and TRBJ1-2, with 7 bases lining up with TRBD1. Germline V CDR1 and CDR2: MNHNY, SVGAGI (reference sequence). The CDR3 totals 13 residues. The ends lost 6 bases at V and 4 bases at J; junction bases unmatched: 5. For the CDR3, the DNA is TGTGCCAGCAGCCTTCAGGGGGTCTATGGCTACACCTTC. Its protein product is CASSLQGVYGYTF.

The gene calls are TRBV6-6 and TRBJ2-7; D may match TRBD1 or TRBD2 (5 bases each). This CDR3 region has 14 residues. From germline, CDR1 is MNHNY and CDR2 SVGAGI (reference sequence). The V end lost 5 bases, the J end lost 6 bases, and 17 bases lay between the germline ends. The CDR3 spells CASSNDSEGSEQYF. The CDR3 nucleotides read TGTGCCAGCAGTAACGACAGTGAGGGGAGCGAGCAGTACTTC.

This clonotype showed up many times. V gene TRBV12-3 or TRBV12-4 combines with J gene TRBJ1-5; unclear D gene. V lost 2 bases, J lost 4 bases, and 9 bases lay in between. The CDR3 runs to 14 residues. The chain's CDR3 is CASSLRDPNQPQHF. In DNA, the CDR3 is TGTGCCAGCAGTTTACGAGATCCTAATCAGCCCCAGCATTTT.

The chain is built from TRBV2 and TRBJ1-1; 7 nucleotides line up with TRBD1. CDR1 is SNHLY, CDR2 FYNNEI, per germline. With 3 bases clipped from V and 1 base from J, the junction kept 5 bases outside the gene matches. The CDR3 totals 15 residues. The CDR3 DNA follows: TGTGCCAGCAGTGAGAGGGGGCGAACGAACACTGAAGCTTTCTTT. This gives the protein CASSERGRTNTEAFF.

This clonotype was found many times. V gene TRBV4-1 combines with J gene TRBJ1-1, with TRBD1 matching 7 bases. After removal of 8 bases from V and 4 bases from J, the junction contained 7 bases not matched to a gene. There are 13 residues in the CDR3. CDR1 MGHRA and CDR2 YSYEKL come from the germline V gene. DNA for the CDR3: TGCGCCAGCCGGGGACAGAAACTCACTGAAGCTTTCTTT. Protein product: CASRGQKLTEAFF.

This chain joins TRBV6-2 or TRBV6-3 and TRBJ1-2; the D gene is possibly TRBD1 (5 bases). Germline CDR1 reads MNHEY; CDR2 reads SVGEGT. The CDR3 is 12 amino acids. The ends were cut back, 2 bases at V and 6 bases at J, with 7 bases in the middle. CDR3 DNA sequence: TGTGCCAGCAGTTACAGAGGGGATGGCTACACCTTC. Amino acid sequence: CASSYRGDGYTF.

In DNA, the CDR3 is TGTGCCAGCAGCCATTCGGCAGCGGGGTACTACGAGCAGTACTTC. Its translation: CASSHSAAGYYEQYF. The rearrangement links TRBV4-2 to TRBJ2-7; 7 bases are a match to TRBD2. In germline, CDR1 is LGHNA, CDR2 YNFKEQ. This CDR3 spans 15 amino acids. The V and J ends lost 3 bases and 3 bases, in that order; junction bases with no gene match: 8.

The rearrangement uses TRBV2 and TRBJ2-7, with 7 bases lining up with TRBD1. Germline CDR1 is SNHLY and CDR2 is FYNNEI. This CDR3 has 15 amino acids. V lost 3 bases, J lost 2 bases, and 7 bases stayed unmatched. The CDR3, as DNA: TGTGCCAGCAGTGAGGGGACAGCCAGCCCCTACGAGCAGTACTTC. Its protein product is CASSEGTASPYEQYF.

This clonotype was recorded many times. This chain joins TRBV6-2 or TRBV6-3 and TRBJ1-5; D unclear. The ends were cut back, 10 bases at V and 1 base at J, with 20 bases in the middle. CDR1 and CDR2 (germline): MNHEY, SVGEGT. The CDR3 consists of 16 residues. The CDR3 loop is CATNPGRGRSNQPQHF. In DNA form, the CDR3 reads TGTGCCACAAACCCCGGGCGCGGCAGAAGCAATCAGCCCCAGCATTTT.